These 19 T cell receptor beta chains share one sample of origin, sequenced in a study of CD8 T cells in Susac syndrome. After extraction with the RNeasy kit, about 0.45 to 1 ug of the RNA was reverse transcribed using random hexamers. TCRdb re-called the immunoSEQ multiplex PCR reads with MiXCR, one entry per CDR3 protein. The data hold 85,000 to 130,000 distinct CDR3 sequences, with roughly 94% observed a single time. Sample: CD8+ T cells from PBMCs. These receptors were taken from a human donor with Susac syndrome.

This rearrangement joins TRBV3-1 to TRBJ2-5; D is unresolved. With 2 bases removed from V and 4 bases from J, the gap between germline ends came to 14 bases. CDR1 and CDR2 (germline): LGHDT, YNNKEL (reference sequence). The CDR3 is made up of 15 amino acids. CDR3: CASSQRWYGLETQYF. Written as DNA, the CDR3 is TGTGCCAGCAGCCAAAGATGGTACGGGCTAGAGACCCAGTACTTC.

The gene calls are TRBV19 and TRBJ2-1; 8 positions agree with TRBD1. This CDR3 is 12 amino acids long. V shed 10 bases and J 9 bases; nucleotides not matched to a gene: 8. Germline CDR1 LNHDA, CDR2 SQIVND (reference sequence). CDR3: CATRTGFSEQFF. The CDR3 nucleotides read TGTGCCACGCGGACAGGGTTTAGTGAGCAGTTCTTC.

J is TRBJ2-3 and V is TRBV14, with D possibly matching TRBD1 (6 bases). Germline V gives CDR1 SGHDN, CDR2 FVKESK. Trimming removed 3 bases from V and 0 bases from J, with 13 bases in between. CDR3 length: 16 residues. In DNA, the CDR3 is TGTGCCAGCAGCCACACAGGGCTCAGGAGCACAGATACGCAGTATTTT. Translation gives CASSHTGLRSTDTQYF.

V is TRBV11-2 and J is TRBJ2-3; 8 bases agree with TRBD1. The ends lost 3 bases at V and 8 bases at J; junction bases unmatched: 7. This CDR3 is built from 14 residues. Germline-derived CDR1 and CDR2 are SGHAT and FQNNGV. The CDR3 DNA follows: TGTGCCAGCAGCTTGGAGCAGGGGGCTATTACGCAGTATTTT. It specifies CASSLEQGAITQYF.

The rearrangement links TRBV12-3 or TRBV12-4 to TRBJ2-1; the match to TRBD2 covers 12 bases. The CDR3 spans 19 residues. V shed 5 bases and J 0 bases; nucleotides not matched to a gene: 11. This CDR3 reads CASSPRGLAGGSSYNEQFF. CDR3 bases: TGTGCCAGCAGTCCCCGGGGGCTAGCGGGGGGGAGCTCCTACAATGAGCAGTTCTTC.

The chain is built from TRBV14 and TRBJ2-7; D is undetermined. Trimming took off 3 bases at V and 1 base at J, with 4 bases between the two ends. CDR1 SGHDN and CDR2 FVKESK come from the germline V gene. The CDR3 covers 12 residues. The CDR3 DNA follows: TGTGCCAGCAGCCAGAAGTCCTACGAGCAGTACTTC. Residues: CASSQKSYEQYF.

V gene TRBV4-1 combines with J gene TRBJ2-1; 10 nucleotides line up with TRBD2. With 2 bases clipped from V and 4 bases from J, the junction kept 5 bases outside the gene matches. This CDR3 has 16 residues. Per the germline V gene, CDR1 is MGHRA and CDR2 is YSYEKL. The CDR3 reads CASSQLTSGAYNEQFF. CDR3 bases: TGCGCCAGCAGCCAACTCACTAGCGGGGCTTACAATGAGCAGTTCTTC.

The gene calls are TRBV7-9 and TRBJ2-7; 10 nucleotides match TRBD2. Per germline, CDR1 SEHNR and CDR2 FQNEAQ (reference sequence). Germline trimming cut 5 bases from V and 4 bases from J; bases unmatched to any gene: 11. This CDR3 is 16 amino acids long. The CDR3 here is CASSRSGGAGRYEQYF. CDR3 DNA: TGTGCCAGCAGCCGGAGCGGGGGGGCCGGGAGATACGAGCAGTACTTC.

The chain has TRBV12-3 or TRBV12-4 and TRBJ1-2, with TRBD1 as a possible D gene (5 bases). The CDR3 sequence is 14 residues long. The ends were cut back, 7 bases at V and 6 bases at J, with 18 bases in the middle. The CDR3 DNA sequence: TGTGCCAGCACCATTAGGGGAGGGAATCATGGCTACACCTTC. This encodes CASTIRGGNHGYTF.

The rearrangement joins TRBV6-5 to TRBJ1-1, with 7 bases fitting TRBD1. Germline CDR1 and CDR2: MNHEY and SVGAGI. This CDR3 contains 12 residues. After removal of 10 bases from V and 5 bases from J, the junction contained 7 bases not matched to a gene. DNA of the CDR3: TGTGCCATCGGGGACAGTGGGACTGAAGCTTTCTTT. This gives the protein CAIGDSGTEAFF.

The CDR3 DNA is TGTGCCAGTAGTATGGGCCGTTGGAATGAGCAGTTCTTC. This gives the protein CASSMGRWNEQFF. This chain connects TRBV19 to TRBJ2-1; the D is unclear. The CDR3 totals 13 residues. CDR1 and CDR2 (germline): LNHDA, SQIVND (reference sequence). Trimming pared 3 bases from V and 7 bases from J, leaving 10 bases between.

The chain uses TRBV19 and TRBJ1-2; 7 nucleotides agree with TRBD1. The CDR3 spans 13 residues. Germline V gene sequence: CDR1 LNHDA, CDR2 SQIVND (reference sequence). CDR3 bases: TGTGCAACCGGGACAGAAGCTAACTATGGCTACACCTTC. Its protein is CATGTEANYGYTF.

The chain has TRBV7-9 and TRBJ2-5; D is possibly TRBD1 (5 bases). Trimming stripped 5 bases from V and 2 bases from J, with 9 bases between. CDR1 is SEHNR and CDR2 is FQNEAQ in the germline V gene (reference sequence). The CDR3 is 13 amino acids. In DNA form, the CDR3 reads TGTGCCAGCAGCACTCGACAGCAAGAGACCCAGTACTTC. Its translation: CASSTRQQETQYF.

The V call is TRBV9, the J call TRBJ2-5; 9 nucleotides match TRBD2. Germline V CDR1 and CDR2: SGDLS, YYNGEE. V dropped 0 bases and J dropped 1; count of bases not matched to a gene: 4. CDR3 length equals 16 residues. The CDR3 is CASSVGSSGAQETQYF. CDR3 sequence (DNA): TGTGCCAGCAGCGTAGGTTCTAGCGGGGCCCAAGAGACCCAGTACTTC.

The rearrangement links TRBV9 to TRBJ2-5; D is possibly TRBD2 (6 bases). Trimming removed 4 bases at V and 1 base at J, with 11 bases between. The length of the CDR3 is 14 residues. Germline V lookup: CDR1 SGDLS, CDR2 YYNGEE. CDR3 region: CASSKSGFQETQYF. The CDR3 DNA sequence: TGTGCCAGCAGCAAAAGCGGGTTCCAAGAGACCCAGTACTTC.

This chain connects TRBV18 to TRBJ1-5, with 7 bases fitting TRBD1. J was trimmed by 0 bases and V by 3 bases; bases with no gene match: 2. The germline V gene has CDR1 KGHSH and CDR2 LQKENI. The CDR3 is 15 amino acids. The CDR3 bases are TGTGCCAGCTCACCGGGACAGTATAGCAATCAGCCCCAGCATTTT. Its translation: CASSPGQYSNQPQHF.

The chain has TRBV9 and TRBJ1-1; D uncertain. V was pared by 3 bases and J by 0 bases, with 12 bases between. This CDR3 is built from 15 residues. The V gene's germline CDR1 is SGDLS and CDR2 YYNGEE. For the CDR3, the DNA is TGTGCCAGCAGCGCGATGGGAGGGATGAACACTGAAGCTTTCTTT. It encodes CASSAMGGMNTEAFF.

J is TRBJ1-6 and V is TRBV23-1, with a weak D call TRBD1 (6 bases). TRBV23-1 is noted as an ORF with a role that remains uncertain. V was shortened by 4 bases and J by 5 bases, with 18 bases between the two germline ends. The CDR3 runs 17 residues. This CDR3 is CASSPMPRGRDNSPLHF. The CDR3 region has the DNA TGCGCCAGCAGTCCAATGCCCCGGGGGCGCGATAATTCACCCCTCCACTTT.

This clonotype is a singleton in its sample. The chain combines TRBV9 with TRBJ2-1, with D unresolved. The V gene's germline CDR1 is SGDLS and CDR2 YYNGEE. Between the trimmed V and J ends, which lost 6 bases and 0 bases, there was a span of 7 bases. There are 13 residues in the CDR3. CDR3 bases: TGTGCCAGCACGACGAGCTCCTACAATGAGCAGTTCTTC. Its protein is CASTTSSYNEQFF.